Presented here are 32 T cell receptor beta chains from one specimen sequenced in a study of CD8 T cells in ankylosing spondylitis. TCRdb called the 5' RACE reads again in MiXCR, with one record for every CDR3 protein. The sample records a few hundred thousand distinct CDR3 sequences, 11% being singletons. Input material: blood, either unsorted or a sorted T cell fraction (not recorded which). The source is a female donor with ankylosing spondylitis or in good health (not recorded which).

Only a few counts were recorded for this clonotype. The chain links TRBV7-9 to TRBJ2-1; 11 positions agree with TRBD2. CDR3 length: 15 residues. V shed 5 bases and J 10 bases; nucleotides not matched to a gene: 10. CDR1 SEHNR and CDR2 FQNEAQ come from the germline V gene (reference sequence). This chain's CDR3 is CASSVTSGVAREQFF. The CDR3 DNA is TGTGCCAGCAGCGTGACTAGCGGGGTTGCACGGGAGCAGTTCTTC.

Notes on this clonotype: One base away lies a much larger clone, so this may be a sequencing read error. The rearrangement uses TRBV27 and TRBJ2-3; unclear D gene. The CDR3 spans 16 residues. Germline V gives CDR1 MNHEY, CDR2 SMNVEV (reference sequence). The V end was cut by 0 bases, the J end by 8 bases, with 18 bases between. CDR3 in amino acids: CASSLSPQELMVTQYF. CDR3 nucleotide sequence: TGTGCCAGCAGTTTATCGCCCCAGGAGCTAATGGTTACGCAGTATTTT.

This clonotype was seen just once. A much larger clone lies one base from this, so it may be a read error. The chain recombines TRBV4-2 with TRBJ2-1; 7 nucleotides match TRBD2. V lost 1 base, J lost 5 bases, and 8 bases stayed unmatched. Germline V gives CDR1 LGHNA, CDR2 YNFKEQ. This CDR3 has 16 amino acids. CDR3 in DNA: TGTGCCAGCAGCCAAGTTGCTAGCGGTATAAACAATGAGCAGTTCTTC. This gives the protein CASSQVASGINNEQFF.

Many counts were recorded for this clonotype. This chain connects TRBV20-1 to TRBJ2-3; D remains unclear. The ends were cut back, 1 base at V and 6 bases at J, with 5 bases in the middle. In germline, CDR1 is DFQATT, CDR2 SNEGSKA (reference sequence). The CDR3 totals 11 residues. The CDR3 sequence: CSARAADTQYF. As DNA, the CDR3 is TGCAGTGCTAGAGCCGCGGATACGCAGTATTTT.

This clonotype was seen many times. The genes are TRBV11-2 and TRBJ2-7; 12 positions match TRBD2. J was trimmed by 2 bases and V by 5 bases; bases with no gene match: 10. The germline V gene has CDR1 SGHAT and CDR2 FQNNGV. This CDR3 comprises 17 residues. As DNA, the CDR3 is TGTGCCAGCAGCCCCCGAACCGGACTAGCGGGGACCTACGAGCAGTACTTC. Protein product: CASSPRTGLAGTYEQYF.

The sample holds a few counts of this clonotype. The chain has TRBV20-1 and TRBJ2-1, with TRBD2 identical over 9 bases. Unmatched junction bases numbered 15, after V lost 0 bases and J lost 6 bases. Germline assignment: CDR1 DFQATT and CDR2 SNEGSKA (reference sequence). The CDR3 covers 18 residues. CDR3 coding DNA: TGCAGTGCTAGAGAGATAGCGGGGGCTCTCAGGGGACCCAATGAGCAGTTCTTC. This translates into CSAREIAGALRGPNEQFF.

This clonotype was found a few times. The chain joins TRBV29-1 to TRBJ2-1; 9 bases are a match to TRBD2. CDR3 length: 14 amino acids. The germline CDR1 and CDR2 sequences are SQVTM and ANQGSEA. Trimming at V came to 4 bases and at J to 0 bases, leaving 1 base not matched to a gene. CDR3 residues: CSVGSGSSYNEQFF. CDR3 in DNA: TGCAGCGTTGGTAGCGGGAGCTCCTACAATGAGCAGTTCTTC.

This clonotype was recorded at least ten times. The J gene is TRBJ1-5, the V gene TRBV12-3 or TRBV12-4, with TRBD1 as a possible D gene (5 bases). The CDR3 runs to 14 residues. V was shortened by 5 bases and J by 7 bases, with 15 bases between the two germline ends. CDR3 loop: CASSTPGKGQPQHF. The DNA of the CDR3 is TGTGCCAGCAGTACCCCAGGGAAAGGGCAGCCCCAGCATTTT.

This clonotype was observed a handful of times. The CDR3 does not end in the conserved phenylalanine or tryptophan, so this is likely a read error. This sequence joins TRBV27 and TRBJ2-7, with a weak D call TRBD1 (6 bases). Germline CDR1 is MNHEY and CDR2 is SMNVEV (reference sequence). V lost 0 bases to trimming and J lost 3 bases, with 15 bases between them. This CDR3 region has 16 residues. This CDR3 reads CASSLSPTGPLYEQYL. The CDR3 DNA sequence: TGTGCCAGCAGTTTATCCCCGACAGGACCTCTCTACGAGCAGTACTTA.

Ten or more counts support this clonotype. CDR3 residues: CSARRSSSYEQYF. The CDR3 DNA follows: TGCAGTGCTCGACGGTCGAGCTCCTACGAGCAGTACTTC. The rearrangement uses TRBV20-1 and TRBJ2-7; D remains ambiguous. The CDR3 contains 13 residues. Germline V gene lookup returns CDR1 DFQATT and CDR2 SNEGSKA (reference sequence). Between the trimmed V and J ends, which lost 5 bases and 0 bases, there was a span of 11 bases.

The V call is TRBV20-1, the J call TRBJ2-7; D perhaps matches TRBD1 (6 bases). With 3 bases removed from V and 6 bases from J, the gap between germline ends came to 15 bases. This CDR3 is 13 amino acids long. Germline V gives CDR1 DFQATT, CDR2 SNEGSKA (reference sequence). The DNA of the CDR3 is TGCAGTGCTAGGGGGGCCCGCACCCCCGAGCAGTACTTC. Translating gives CSARGARTPEQYF.

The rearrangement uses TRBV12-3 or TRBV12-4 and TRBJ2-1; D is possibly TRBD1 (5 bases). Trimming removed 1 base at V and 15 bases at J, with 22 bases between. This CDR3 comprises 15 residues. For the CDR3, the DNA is TGTGCCAGCAGTTTAGGGCAGGGCCATTTAGTCCACATGTTCTTC. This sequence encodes CASSLGQGHLVHMFF.

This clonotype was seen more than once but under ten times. The CDR3 spells CASSRHPTPAYEQYF. CDR3 DNA sequence: TGTGCCAGCAGCCGACACCCGACACCAGCCTACGAGCAGTACTTC. The chain links TRBV6-2 or TRBV6-3 to TRBJ2-7; no clear D. The germline gives CDR1 MNHEY, CDR2 SVGEGT. V was cut by 6 bases and J by 2 bases, with 17 bases left in between. The CDR3 runs 15 residues.

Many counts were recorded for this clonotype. The CDR3 sequence: CATSGPTVEDPQHF. The CDR3 nucleotides are TGTGCCACCAGTGGTCCGACGGTCGAAGATCCCCAGCATTTT. V and J are TRBV24-1 and TRBJ1-5; no clear D. V lost 5 bases, J lost 10 bases, and 17 bases lay in between. This CDR3 region has 14 residues. Per the germline V gene, CDR1 is KGHDR and CDR2 is SFDVKD.

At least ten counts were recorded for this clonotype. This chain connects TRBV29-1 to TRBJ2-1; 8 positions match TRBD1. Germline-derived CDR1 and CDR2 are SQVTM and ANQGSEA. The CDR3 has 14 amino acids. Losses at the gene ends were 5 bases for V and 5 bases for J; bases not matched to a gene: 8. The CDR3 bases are TGCAGCGTTAGGGGACAGGTTTCGCACAATGAGCAGTTCTTC. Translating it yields CSVRGQVSHNEQFF.

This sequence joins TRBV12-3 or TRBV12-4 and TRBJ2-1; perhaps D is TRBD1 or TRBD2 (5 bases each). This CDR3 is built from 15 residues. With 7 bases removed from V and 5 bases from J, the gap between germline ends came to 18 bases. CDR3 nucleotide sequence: TGTGCCAGCATACCCTTTGGGACCACCAACAATGAGCAGTTCTTC. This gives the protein CASIPFGTTNNEQFF.

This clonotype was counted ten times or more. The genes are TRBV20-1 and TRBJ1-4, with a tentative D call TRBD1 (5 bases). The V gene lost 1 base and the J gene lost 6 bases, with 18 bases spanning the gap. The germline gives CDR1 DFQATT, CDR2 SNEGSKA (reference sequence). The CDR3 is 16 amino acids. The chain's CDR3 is CSARVGEDTRDEKLFF. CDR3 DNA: TGCAGTGCTAGAGTGGGTGAGGACACCCGGGATGAAAAACTGTTTTTT.

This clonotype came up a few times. The CDR3 region is CASSHKAGQGSYEQYF. CDR3 nucleotide sequence: TGTGCCAGCAGCCATAAAGCGGGGCAGGGGAGCTACGAGCAGTACTTC. The chain couples TRBV7-6 to TRBJ2-7, with a weak D call TRBD2 (7 bases). V was cut by 5 bases and J by 3 bases, with 20 bases left in between. The CDR3 totals 16 residues. Germline V gives CDR1 SGHVS, CDR2 FNYEAQ.

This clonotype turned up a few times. The CDR3 region has the DNA TGCGCCAGCAGTGGACAGGGAATTCACACTGAAGCTTTCTTT. Residues: CASSGQGIHTEAFF. The V call is TRBV4-1, the J call TRBJ1-1; 8 bases agree with TRBD1. V trimming: 6 bases; J trimming: 3 bases; junction bases outside the gene matches: 6. The CDR3 is made up of 14 amino acids. Germline loops: CDR1 MGHRA, CDR2 YSYEKL.

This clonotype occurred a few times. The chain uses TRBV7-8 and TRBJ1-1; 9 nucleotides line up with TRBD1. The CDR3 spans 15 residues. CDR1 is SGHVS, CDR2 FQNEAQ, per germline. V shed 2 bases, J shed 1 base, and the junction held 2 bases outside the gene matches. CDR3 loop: CASSLMGQGNTEAFF. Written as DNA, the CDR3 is TGTGCCAGCAGCTTAATGGGACAGGGGAACACTGAAGCTTTCTTT.

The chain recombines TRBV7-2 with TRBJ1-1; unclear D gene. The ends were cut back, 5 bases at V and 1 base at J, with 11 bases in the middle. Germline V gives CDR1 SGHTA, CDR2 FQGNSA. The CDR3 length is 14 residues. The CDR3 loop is CASSPPPGNTEAFF. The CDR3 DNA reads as TGTGCCAGCAGCCCCCCCCCGGGGAACACTGAAGCTTTCTTT.

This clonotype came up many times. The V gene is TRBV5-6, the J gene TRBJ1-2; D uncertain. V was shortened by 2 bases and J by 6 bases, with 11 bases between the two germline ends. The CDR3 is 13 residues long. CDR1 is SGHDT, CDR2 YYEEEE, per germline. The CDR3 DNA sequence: TGTGCCAGCAGCTTTTTGGATCTCAATGGCTACACCTTC. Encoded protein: CASSFLDLNGYTF.

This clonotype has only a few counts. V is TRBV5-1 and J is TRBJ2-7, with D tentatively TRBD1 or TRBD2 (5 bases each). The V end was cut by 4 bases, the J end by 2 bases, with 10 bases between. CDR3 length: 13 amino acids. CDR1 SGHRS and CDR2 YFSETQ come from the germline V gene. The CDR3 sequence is CASSGTATYEQYF. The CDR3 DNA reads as TGCGCCAGCAGCGGGACGGCTACCTACGAGCAGTACTTC.

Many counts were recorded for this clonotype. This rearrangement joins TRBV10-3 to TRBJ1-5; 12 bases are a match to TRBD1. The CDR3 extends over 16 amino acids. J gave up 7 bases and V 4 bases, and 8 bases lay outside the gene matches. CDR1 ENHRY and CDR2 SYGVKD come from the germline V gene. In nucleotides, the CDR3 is TGTGCCATCAGTGTAGGGGACAGGGGGCTTGGGCAGCCCCAGCATTTT. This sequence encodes CAISVGDRGLGQPQHF.

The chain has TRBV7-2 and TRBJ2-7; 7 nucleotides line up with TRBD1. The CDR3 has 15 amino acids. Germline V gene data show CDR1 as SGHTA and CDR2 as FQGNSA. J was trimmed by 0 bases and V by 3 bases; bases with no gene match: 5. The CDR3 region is CASSLARQGSYEQYF. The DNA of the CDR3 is TGTGCCAGCAGCTTGGCGCGACAGGGCTCCTACGAGCAGTACTTC.

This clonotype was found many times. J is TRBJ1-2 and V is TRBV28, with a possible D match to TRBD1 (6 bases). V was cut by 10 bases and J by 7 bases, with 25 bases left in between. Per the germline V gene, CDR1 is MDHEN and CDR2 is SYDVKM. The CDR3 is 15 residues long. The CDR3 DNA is TGTGCCATCCTCAACCGGGGCCCAGGGGAGGGTGGCTACACCTTC. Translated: CAILNRGPGEGGYTF.

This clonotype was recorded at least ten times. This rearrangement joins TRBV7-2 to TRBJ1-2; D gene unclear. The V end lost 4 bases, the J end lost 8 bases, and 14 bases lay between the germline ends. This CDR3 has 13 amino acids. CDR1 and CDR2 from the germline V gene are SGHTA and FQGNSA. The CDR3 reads CASSSVSSGGYTF. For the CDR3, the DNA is TGTGCCAGCAGCTCAGTCAGTTCCGGGGGCTACACCTTC.

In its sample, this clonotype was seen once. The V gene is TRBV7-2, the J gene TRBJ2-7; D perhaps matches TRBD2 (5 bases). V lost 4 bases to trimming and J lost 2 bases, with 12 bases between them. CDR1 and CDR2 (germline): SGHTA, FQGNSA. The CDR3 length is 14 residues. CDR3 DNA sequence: TGTGCCAGCAGCTCCGTCAGCGGTCCCTACGAGCAGTACTTC. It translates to CASSSVSGPYEQYF.

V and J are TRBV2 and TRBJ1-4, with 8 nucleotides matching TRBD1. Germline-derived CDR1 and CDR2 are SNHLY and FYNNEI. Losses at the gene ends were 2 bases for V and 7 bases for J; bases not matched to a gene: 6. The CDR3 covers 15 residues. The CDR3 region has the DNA TGTGCCAGCAGTGAATTGACAGGGGCGTCTGAAAAACTGTTTTTT. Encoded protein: CASSELTGASEKLFF.

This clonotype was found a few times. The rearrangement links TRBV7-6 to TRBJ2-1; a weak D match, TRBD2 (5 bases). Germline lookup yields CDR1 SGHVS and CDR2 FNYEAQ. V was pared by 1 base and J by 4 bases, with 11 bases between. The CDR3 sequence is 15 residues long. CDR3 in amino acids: CASSLDRGVYNEQFF. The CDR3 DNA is TGTGCCAGCAGCTTAGATCGGGGAGTGTACAATGAGCAGTTCTTC.

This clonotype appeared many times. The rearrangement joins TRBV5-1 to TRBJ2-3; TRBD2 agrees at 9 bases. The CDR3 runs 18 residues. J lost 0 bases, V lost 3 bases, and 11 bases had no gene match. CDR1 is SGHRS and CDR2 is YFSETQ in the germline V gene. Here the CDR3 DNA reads TGCGCCAGCAGCTGGCTGGGGCGTAGCGGGGGAAGCACAGATACGCAGTATTTT. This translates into CASSWLGRSGGSTDTQYF.

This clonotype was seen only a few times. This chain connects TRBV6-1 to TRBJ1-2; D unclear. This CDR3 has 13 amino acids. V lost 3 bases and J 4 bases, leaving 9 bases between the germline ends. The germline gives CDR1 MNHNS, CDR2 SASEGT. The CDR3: CASSDQRIYGYTF. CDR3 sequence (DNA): TGTGCCAGCAGTGATCAACGGATCTATGGCTACACCTTC.